What follows are 18 T cell receptor beta chains derived from one specimen sequenced in a study of T cell responses to AZD1222 COVID-19 vaccine. Sequencing used immunoSEQ multiplex PCR; TCRdb keeps in-frame clones, though not all of them. The sample records around 140,000 clones, under 95% being singletons. The sequenced sample was peripheral blood, obtained on day 0 of AZD1222 vaccination. The origin of the receptors is an adult in good health.

The V gene is TRBV2, the J gene TRBJ2-7, with D possibly TRBD2 on 6 matching bases. This CDR3 is built from 13 residues. The germline CDR1 and CDR2 sequences are SNHLY and FYNNEI. Trimming shortened V by 4 bases and J by 2 bases, and 9 bases separated the two germline ends. The CDR3: CASSARGTYEQYF. CDR3 bases: TGTGCCAGCAGTGCACGGGGGACCTACGAGCAGTACTTC.

This sequence joins TRBV9 and TRBJ1-5; D remains ambiguous. Germline V gene lookup returns CDR1 SGDLS and CDR2 YYNGEE. The CDR3 sequence is 15 residues long. Between the trimmed V and J ends, which lost 0 bases and 5 bases, there was a span of 12 bases. CDR3 sequence (DNA): TGTGCCAGCAGCGTAGTTGAGAGGAATCATCAGCCCCAGCATTTT. The encoded protein is CASSVVERNHQPQHF.

The V call is TRBV10-3, the J call TRBJ2-3, with D uncertain. The CDR3 is 16 residues long. Germline loops: CDR1 ENHRY, CDR2 SYGVKD. The V gene lost 8 bases and the J gene lost 5 bases, with 23 bases spanning the gap. The CDR3 nucleotides read TGTGCCATCCGCACGACGATCTCGGGCGGAAGAGATACGCAGTATTTT. Residues: CAIRTTISGGRDTQYF.

The chain employs TRBV25-1 and TRBJ1-6; D not certain. This CDR3 is 11 amino acids long. Germline-derived CDR1 and CDR2 are MGHDK and SYGVNS. The V end was cut by 6 bases, the J end by 8 bases, with 5 bases between. The CDR3 nucleotides are TGTGCCAGCAGAAAAGATTCACCCCTCCACTTT. It is translated as CASRKDSPLHF.

The chain employs TRBV4-2 and TRBJ1-3; D is ambiguous. Germline CDR1 LGHNA, CDR2 YNFKEQ. Trimming took 4 bases from V and 0 from J, leaving 10 bases between them. This CDR3 is 15 amino acids long. CDR3 loop: CASSPDRTSGNTIYF. Written as DNA, the CDR3 is TGTGCCAGCAGCCCCGACCGGACCTCTGGAAACACCATATATTTT.

The chain is built from TRBV11-3 and TRBJ2-5, with no clear D. CDR1 and CDR2 from the germline V gene are SGHNT and YENEEA. V was shortened by 2 bases and J by 5 bases, with 9 bases between the two germline ends. CDR3 length: 13 residues. Here the CDR3 DNA reads TGTGCCAGCAGCTTATCTAGTCTGGAGACCCAGTACTTC. It codes for CASSLSSLETQYF.

J is TRBJ2-7 and V is TRBV21-1. TRBV21-1 is a pseudogene segment. CDR3 length: 13 residues. The CDR3, as DNA: TGTGCCAGCAGCAAAGTGAAGAAACACGAGCAGTACTTC. This codes for CASSKVKKHEQYF.

The CDR3 DNA reads as TGTGCCAGTAGTATAGGGACAGGGCCTCAGCCCCAGCATTTT. Amino acids: CASSIGTGPQPQHF. The chain is built from TRBV19 and TRBJ1-5; 8 bases are shared with TRBD1. Germline V gene data show CDR1 as LNHDA and CDR2 as SQIVND (reference sequence). J gave up 6 bases and V 1 base, and 2 bases lay outside the gene matches. This CDR3 has 14 residues.

This clone showed up just once. This chain links TRBV13 with TRBJ1-1, with TRBD1 matching over 12 bases. CDR3 length: 18 residues. Per germline, CDR1 PRHDT and CDR2 FYEKMQ (reference sequence). Trimming cost V 0 bases and J 1 base; bases outside gene matches: 6. CDR3: CASSLGWGTGGANTEAFF. As DNA, the CDR3 is TGTGCCAGCAGCTTAGGTTGGGGGACAGGGGGCGCGAACACTGAAGCTTTCTTT.

J is TRBJ2-7 and V is TRBV20-1, with no clear D. CDR3 length equals 11 residues. With 5 bases removed from V and 3 bases from J, the gap between germline ends came to 8 bases. CDR1 DFQATT and CDR2 SNEGSKA come from the germline V gene (reference sequence). The CDR3 coding sequence is TGCAGTGCTCCGTGGGGCTACGAGCAGTACTTC. Translating it yields CSAPWGYEQYF.

This chain links TRBV19 with TRBJ2-6, with 9 bases aligning to TRBD1. Germline V gene lookup returns CDR1 LNHDA and CDR2 SQIVND (reference sequence). Losses at the gene ends were 6 bases for V and 2 bases for J; bases not matched to a gene: 8. The CDR3 covers 17 residues. CDR3 region: CASRGQGPRPGANVLTF. The DNA for the CDR3 is TGTGCCAGTAGGGGACAGGGCCCCCGGCCTGGGGCCAACGTCCTGACTTTC.

J is TRBJ2-4 and V is TRBV7-8; TRBD1 matches at 10 bases. Germline V gives CDR1 SGHVS, CDR2 FQNEAQ. This CDR3 comprises 16 residues. With 4 bases clipped from V and 5 bases from J, the junction kept 8 bases outside the gene matches. The CDR3 nucleotides read TGTGCCAGCAGCTCGGGACAGGGGTGGAACCAAAACATTCAGTACTTC. Its protein product is CASSSGQGWNQNIQYF.

The chain is built from TRBV19 and TRBJ1-5; maybe TRBD1 (6 bases). Trimming shortened V by 5 bases and J by 4 bases, and 18 bases separated the two germline ends. The CDR3 sequence is 16 residues long. From germline, CDR1 is LNHDA and CDR2 SQIVND (reference sequence). The CDR3 region has the DNA TGTGCCAGTAGTGGGGATCGGGGGGCGAGGAATCAGCCCCAGCATTTT. Translation: CASSGDRGARNQPQHF.

The chain employs TRBV9 and TRBJ2-3, with D perhaps matching TRBD2 (5 bases). Per the germline V gene, CDR1 is SGDLS and CDR2 is YYNGEE. V was clipped by 0 bases and J by 0 bases, with 8 bases between them. CDR3 size: 15 residues. As DNA, the CDR3 is TGTGCCAGCAGCGTAGCGGGGTCTAGCACAGATACGCAGTATTTT. It encodes CASSVAGSSTDTQYF.

This chain uses TRBV9 with TRBJ2-2; D gene ambiguous. The germline V and J ends were trimmed by 5 bases and 1 base, with 24 bases remaining between them. CDR1 and CDR2 (germline): SGDLS, YYNGEE. CDR3 size: 19 residues. The CDR3, as DNA: TGTGCCAGCAGTTCCGCCCTCGCCGGTTCCGAAAAGAACACCGGGGAGCTGTTTTTT. It specifies CASSSALAGSEKNTGELFF.

The V and J genes are TRBV3-1 (or the pseudogene TRBV3-2) and TRBJ2-3; TRBD2 aligns across 7 bases. The trim removed 3 bases at V and 2 bases at J, leaving 5 bases unmatched. This CDR3 is built from 15 residues. Germline V gene lookup returns CDR1 LGHDT and CDR2 YNNKEL (reference sequence). CDR3 protein: CASSQGSGYTDTQYF. DNA for the CDR3: TGTGCCAGCAGCCAGGGTAGCGGGTACACAGATACGCAGTATTTT.

This chain connects TRBV27 to TRBJ1-1, with 8 bases identical to TRBD1. The CDR3 is 14 residues long. V gave up 5 bases and J gave up 8 bases; unmatched junction bases: 10. Germline CDR1 MNHEY, CDR2 SMNVEV (reference sequence). CDR3 loop: CASSAPGTGTEAFF. For the CDR3, the DNA is TGTGCCAGCAGTGCGCCCGGGACAGGCACAGAAGCTTTCTTT.

The rearrangement uses TRBV5-4 and TRBJ1-1; D might be TRBD1 (5 bases). There are 15 residues in the CDR3. V dropped 4 bases and J dropped 1 base, with 14 bases sitting between them. Germline CDR1 reads SGHNT; CDR2 reads YYREEE (reference sequence). In DNA form, the CDR3 reads TGTGCCAGCAGCCCTTGGCAGGGACCGAACACTGAAGCTTTCTTT. This codes for CASSPWQGPNTEAFF.